A selection of T cell receptor beta chains follows, all from one sample in a study of control samples from healthy donors and cancer patients. Using immunoSEQ multiplex PCR, the repertoire was profiled, and TCRdb retains in-frame clones only, with some absent. Among about 67,000 clones, over 75% were seen once, and the ten largest hold 2% to 2.5%. Specimen: PBMCs. The origin of the receptors is a woman aged 45 to 65 with head and neck cancer. CDR3s include the opening cysteine and the closing phenylalanine or tryptophan. Each record gives: J gene, D gene, clone size, CDR3 length, V gene, CDR3 DNA, CDR3 protein. The D gene is left open where the match is weak. Size tells how often a clone was seen (once, few, many) or the class of an expanded clone, and some rows leave it out.

>TRBJ2-7|.|.|16|TRBV5-1
TGCGCCAGCAGCCCGGGCAGACAGGAGCGGCCCTACGAGCAGTACTTC
CASSPGRQERPYEQYF
>TRBJ1-2|.|few|14|TRBV18
TGTGCCAGCTCACCACGAAGGGGCGAGGGTGGCTACACCTTC
CASSPRRGEGGYTF
>TRBJ2-6|.|.|15|TRBV13
TGTGCCAGCAGCCCGTCCCGCTCTGGGGCCAACGTCCTGACTTTC
CASSPSRSGANVLTF
>TRBJ2-2|.|.|15|TRBV5-8
TGTGCCAGCAGCCCAGGGACATCGAACACCGGGGAGCTGTTTTTT
CASSPGTSNTGELFF
>TRBJ2-1|.|.|16|TRBV5-1
TGCGCCAGCAGCTTGGATCCGGGTGGCTCCTACAATGAGCAGTTCTTC
CASSLDPGGSYNEQFF
>TRBJ2-3|TRBD1|.|16|TRBV28
TGTGCCAGCAGTCCCAACCGGGCGACAGGGACAGATACGCAGTATTTT
CASSPNRATGTDTQYF
>TRBJ2-1|TRBD2|.|14|TRBV7-3
TGTGCCAGCAGCATGTGGACTAGCGGGGATGAGCAGTTCTTC
CASSMWTSGDEQFF
>TRBJ1-2|.|.|13|TRBV10-3
TGTGCCATCAGTTCCCTCCGGGAAGAGGGCTACACCTTC
CAISSLREEGYTF
>TRBJ1-2|.|once|14|TRBV10-3
TGTGCCATCAGTGATGCGGGCGCGGGCTATGGCTACACCTTC
CAISDAGAGYGYTF
>TRBJ2-7|TRBD1|.|15|TRBV6-5
TGTGCCAGCAGCCACAGGGGGTTGGGAAGTAACGAGCAGTACTTC
CASSHRGLGSNEQYF
>TRBJ1-2|TRBD1|.|17|TRBV7-2
TGTGCCAGCAGCTTAGGGGCAGGGGGCCGCCTCGGTTATGGCTACACCTTC
CASSLGAGGRLGYGYTF
>TRBJ2-5|TRBD2|.|13|TRBV15
TGTGCCAGTTCGGGGGGGCCGCGAGAGACCCAGTACTTC
CASSGGPRETQYF
>TRBJ1-1|.|.|14|TRBV5-6
TGTGCCAGCAGATTGGGACCAGCTCCTGGGGAAGCTTTCTTT
CASRLGPAPGEAFF
>TRBJ1-1|.|.|15|TRBV21-1
TGTGCCAGCAGCAAAGACCAGGTGGGGGACACTGAAGCTTTCTTT
CASSKDQVGDTEAFF
>TRBJ2-7|.|.|13|TRBV7-2
TGTGCCAGCAGCTCACAGGACTCCTACGAGCAGTACTTC
CASSSQDSYEQYF
>TRBJ1-2|.|.|13|TRBV6-5
TGTGCCAGCAGTCCCGACAGCCCCTATGGCTACACCTTC
CASSPDSPYGYTF
>TRBJ1-2|TRBD1|.|15|TRBV18
TGTGCCAGCTCACCAAGCGCAGGGGGCGCAGACGGCTACACCTTC
CASSPSAGGADGYTF
>TRBJ2-7|TRBD2|.|14|TRBV11-2
TGTGCCAGCAGCCGTATAGCGGGGGTGGGCGAGCAGTACTTC
CASSRIAGVGEQYF
>TRBJ1-2|.|.|15|TRBV9
TGTGCCAGCAGCGCGCAGGGGAATTCTAACTATGGCTACACCTTC
CASSAQGNSNYGYTF
>TRBJ2-6|.|once|19|TRBV6-2/TRBV6-3
TGTGCCAGCAGCGAGAGATTCGGGACCCCCCTATCTGGGGCCAACGTCCTGACTTTC
CASSERFGTPLSGANVLTF
>TRBJ2-3|TRBD2|.|16|TRBV19
TGTGCCAGTACCCCAATCGCGGGGGGCAACACAGATACGCAGTATTTT
CASTPIAGGNTDTQYF
>TRBJ1-2|TRBD1|.|15|TRBV19
TGTGCCAGTAGTCCCCGGGACAGGGGTATCGGTGGCTACACCTTC
CASSPRDRGIGGYTF
>TRBJ1-1|.|.|12|TRBV18
TGTGCCAGCTCACCTCAGGGGTATGAAGCTTTCTTT
CASSPQGYEAFF
>TRBJ2-5|TRBD2|.|17|TRBV7-8
TGTGCCAGCAGCTTAGGAACTAGCGGGGGCCTCCGTAAGACCCAGTACTTC
CASSLGTSGGLRKTQYF
>TRBJ1-2|.|.|17|TRBV5-1
TGCGCCAGCAGAACCGACCCTGGACTGGGTGGACGAGATGGCTACACCTTC
CASRTDPGLGGRDGYTF